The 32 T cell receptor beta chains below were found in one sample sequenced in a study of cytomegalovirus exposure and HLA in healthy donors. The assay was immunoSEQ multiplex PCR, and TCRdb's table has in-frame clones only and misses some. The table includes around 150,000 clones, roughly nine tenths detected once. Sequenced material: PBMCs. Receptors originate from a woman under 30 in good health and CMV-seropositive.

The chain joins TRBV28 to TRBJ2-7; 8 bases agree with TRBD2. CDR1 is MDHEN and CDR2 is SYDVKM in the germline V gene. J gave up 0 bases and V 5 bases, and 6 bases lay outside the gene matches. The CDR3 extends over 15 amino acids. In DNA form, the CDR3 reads TGTGCCAGCAGTCCCGCCGGGACTAGCTCCTACGAGCAGTACTTC. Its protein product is CASSPAGTSSYEQYF.

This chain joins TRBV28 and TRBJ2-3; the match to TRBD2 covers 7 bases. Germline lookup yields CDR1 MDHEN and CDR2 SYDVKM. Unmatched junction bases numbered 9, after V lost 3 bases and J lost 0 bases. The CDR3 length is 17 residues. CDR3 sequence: CASSFFLAETSTDTQYF. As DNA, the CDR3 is TGTGCCAGCAGTTTTTTCCTAGCGGAAACCAGCACAGATACGCAGTATTTT.

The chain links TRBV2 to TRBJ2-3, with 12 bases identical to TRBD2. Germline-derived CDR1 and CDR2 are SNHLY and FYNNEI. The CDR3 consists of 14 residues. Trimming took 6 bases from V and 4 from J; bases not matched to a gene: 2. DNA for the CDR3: TGTGCCAGCAGCCTAGCGGGAGGGGCAGATACGCAGTATTTT. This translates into CASSLAGGADTQYF.

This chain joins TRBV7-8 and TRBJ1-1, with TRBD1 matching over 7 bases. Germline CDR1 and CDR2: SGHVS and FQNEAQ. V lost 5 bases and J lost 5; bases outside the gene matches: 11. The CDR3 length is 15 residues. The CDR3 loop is CASSPRPGGYTEAFF. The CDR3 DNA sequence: TGTGCCAGCAGCCCCCGGCCAGGGGGGTATACTGAAGCTTTCTTT.

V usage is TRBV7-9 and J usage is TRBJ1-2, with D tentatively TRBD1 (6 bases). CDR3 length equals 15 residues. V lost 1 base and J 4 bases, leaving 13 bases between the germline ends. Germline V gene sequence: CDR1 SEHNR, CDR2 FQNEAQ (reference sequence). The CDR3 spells CASSLVGDKFYGYTF. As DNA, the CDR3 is TGTGCCAGCAGCTTAGTTGGGGACAAATTCTATGGCTACACCTTC.

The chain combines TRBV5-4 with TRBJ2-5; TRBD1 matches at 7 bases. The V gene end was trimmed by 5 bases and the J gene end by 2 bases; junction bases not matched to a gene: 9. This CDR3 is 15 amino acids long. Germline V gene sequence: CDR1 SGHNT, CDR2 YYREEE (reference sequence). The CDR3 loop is CASSRPTGDQETQYF. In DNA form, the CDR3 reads TGTGCCAGCAGTCGTCCCACAGGGGATCAAGAGACCCAGTACTTC.

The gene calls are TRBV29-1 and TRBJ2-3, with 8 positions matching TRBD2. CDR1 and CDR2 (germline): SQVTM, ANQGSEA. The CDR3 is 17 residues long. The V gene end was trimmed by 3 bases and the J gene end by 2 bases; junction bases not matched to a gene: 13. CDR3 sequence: CSVDRLTSEDDTDTQYF. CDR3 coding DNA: TGCAGCGTTGACCGGTTGACTAGCGAAGACGACACAGATACGCAGTATTTT.

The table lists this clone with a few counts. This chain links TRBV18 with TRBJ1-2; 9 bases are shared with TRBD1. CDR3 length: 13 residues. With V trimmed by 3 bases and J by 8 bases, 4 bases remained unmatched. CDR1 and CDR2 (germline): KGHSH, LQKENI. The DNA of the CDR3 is TGTGCCAGCTCACCGGGACAGGGTGCGGGCTACACCTTC. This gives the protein CASSPGQGAGYTF.

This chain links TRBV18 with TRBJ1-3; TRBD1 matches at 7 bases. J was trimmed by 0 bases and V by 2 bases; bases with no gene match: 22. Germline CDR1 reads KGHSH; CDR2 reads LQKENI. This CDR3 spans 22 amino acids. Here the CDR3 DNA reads TGTGCCAGCTCACCAATTCATCGTTCGGACAGGCGGCAAATCCTCTCTGGAAACACCATATATTTT. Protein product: CASSPIHRSDRRQILSGNTIYF.

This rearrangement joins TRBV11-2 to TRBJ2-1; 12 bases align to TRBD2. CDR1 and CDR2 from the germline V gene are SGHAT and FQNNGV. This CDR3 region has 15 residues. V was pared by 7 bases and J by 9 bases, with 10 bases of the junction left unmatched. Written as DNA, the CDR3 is TGTGCCAGCACTGAGGCTAGCGGGGGGGCTGGTGAGCAGTTCTTC. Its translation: CASTEASGGAGEQFF.

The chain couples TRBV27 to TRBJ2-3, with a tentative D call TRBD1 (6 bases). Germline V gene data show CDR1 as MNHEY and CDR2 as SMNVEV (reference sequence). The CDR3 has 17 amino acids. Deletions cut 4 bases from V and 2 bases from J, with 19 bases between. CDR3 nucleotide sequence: TGTGCCAGCAGTTCACCCCTTCGGGGACACTTCACAGATACGCAGTATTTT. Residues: CASSSPLRGHFTDTQYF.

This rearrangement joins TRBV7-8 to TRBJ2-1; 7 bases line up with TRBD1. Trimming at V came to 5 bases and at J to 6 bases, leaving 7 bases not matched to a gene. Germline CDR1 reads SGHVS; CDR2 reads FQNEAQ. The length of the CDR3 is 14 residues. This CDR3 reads CASSPNTGANEQFF. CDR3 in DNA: TGTGCCAGCAGCCCGAACACAGGGGCCAATGAGCAGTTCTTC.

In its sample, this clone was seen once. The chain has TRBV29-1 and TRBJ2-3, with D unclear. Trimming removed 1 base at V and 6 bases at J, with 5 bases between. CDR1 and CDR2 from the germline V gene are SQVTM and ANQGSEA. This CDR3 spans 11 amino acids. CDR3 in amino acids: CSVEVSDTQYF. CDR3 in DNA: TGCAGCGTTGAAGTTTCTGATACGCAGTATTTT.

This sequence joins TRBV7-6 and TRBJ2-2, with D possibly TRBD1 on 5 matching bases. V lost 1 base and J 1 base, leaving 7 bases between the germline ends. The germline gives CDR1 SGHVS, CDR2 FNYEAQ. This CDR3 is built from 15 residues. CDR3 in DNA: TGTGCCAGCAGCTTAGGCCAGGGGAACACCGGGGAGCTGTTTTTT. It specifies CASSLGQGNTGELFF.

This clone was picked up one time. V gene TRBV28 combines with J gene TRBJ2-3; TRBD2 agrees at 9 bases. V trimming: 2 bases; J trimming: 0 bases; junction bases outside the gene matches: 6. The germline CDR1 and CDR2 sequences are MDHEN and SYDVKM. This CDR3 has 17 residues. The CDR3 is CASSLDLAGTSTDTQYF. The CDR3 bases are TGTGCCAGCAGTTTAGATCTAGCGGGGACCAGCACAGATACGCAGTATTTT. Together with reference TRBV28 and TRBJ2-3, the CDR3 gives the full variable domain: DVKVTQSSRYLVKRTGEKVFLECVQDMDHENMFWYRQDPGLGLRLIYFSYDVKMKEKGDIPEGYSVSREKKERFSLILESASTNQTSMYLCASSLDLAGTSTDTQYFGPGTRLTVL.

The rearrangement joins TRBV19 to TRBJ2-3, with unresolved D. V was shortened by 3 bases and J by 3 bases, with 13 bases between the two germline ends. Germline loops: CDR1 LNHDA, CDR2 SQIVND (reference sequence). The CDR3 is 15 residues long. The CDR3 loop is CASSMSGFVTDTQYF. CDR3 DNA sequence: TGTGCCAGTAGTATGTCCGGGTTTGTGACAGATACGCAGTATTTT.

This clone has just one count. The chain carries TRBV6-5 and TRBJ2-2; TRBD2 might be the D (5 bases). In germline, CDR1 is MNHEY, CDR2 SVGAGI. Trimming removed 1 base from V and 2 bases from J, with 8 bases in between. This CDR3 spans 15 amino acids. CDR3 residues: CASSYWGANTGELFF. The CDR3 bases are TGTGCCAGCAGTTACTGGGGAGCCAACACCGGGGAGCTGTTTTTT.

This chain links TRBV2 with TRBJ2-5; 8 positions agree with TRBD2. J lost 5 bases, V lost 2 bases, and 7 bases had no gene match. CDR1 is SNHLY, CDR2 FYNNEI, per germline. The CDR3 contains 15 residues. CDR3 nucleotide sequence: TGTGCCAGCAGTGAACGGGGGGGCAGGTACGAGACCCAGTACTTC. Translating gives CASSERGGRYETQYF.

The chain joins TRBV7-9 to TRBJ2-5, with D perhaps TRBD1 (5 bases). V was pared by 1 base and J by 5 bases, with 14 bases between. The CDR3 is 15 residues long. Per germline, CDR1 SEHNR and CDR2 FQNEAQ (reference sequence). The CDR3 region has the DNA TGTGCCAGCAGCTTAGTCCCAGGGCTAGGGGAGACCCAGTACTTC. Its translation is CASSLVPGLGETQYF. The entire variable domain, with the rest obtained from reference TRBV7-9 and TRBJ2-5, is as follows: DTGVSQNPRHKITKRGQNVTFRCDPISEHNRLYWYRQTLGQGPEFLTYFQNEAQLEKSRLLSDRFSAERPKGSFSTLEIQRTEQGDSAMYLCASSLVPGLGETQYFGPGTRLLVL.

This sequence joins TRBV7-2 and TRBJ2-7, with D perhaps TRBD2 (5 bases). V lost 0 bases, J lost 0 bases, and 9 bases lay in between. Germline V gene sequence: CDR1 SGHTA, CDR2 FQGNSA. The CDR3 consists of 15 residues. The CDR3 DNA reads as TGTGCCAGCAGCTTAGCGGTAGCGTCCTCCTACGAGCAGTACTTC. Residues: CASSLAVASSYEQYF.

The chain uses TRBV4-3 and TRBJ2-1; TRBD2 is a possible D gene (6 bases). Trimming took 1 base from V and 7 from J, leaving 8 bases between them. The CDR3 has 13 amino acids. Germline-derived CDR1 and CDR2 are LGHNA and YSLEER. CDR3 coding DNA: TGCGCCAGCAGCCAAGTCGGGGGAAATGAGCAGTTCTTC. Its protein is CASSQVGGNEQFF.

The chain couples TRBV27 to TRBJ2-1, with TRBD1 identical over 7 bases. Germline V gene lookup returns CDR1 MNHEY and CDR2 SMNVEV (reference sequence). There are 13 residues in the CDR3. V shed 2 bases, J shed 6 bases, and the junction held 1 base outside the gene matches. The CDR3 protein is CASSLRTGNEQFF. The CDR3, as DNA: TGTGCCAGCAGTTTAAGGACAGGCAATGAGCAGTTCTTC.

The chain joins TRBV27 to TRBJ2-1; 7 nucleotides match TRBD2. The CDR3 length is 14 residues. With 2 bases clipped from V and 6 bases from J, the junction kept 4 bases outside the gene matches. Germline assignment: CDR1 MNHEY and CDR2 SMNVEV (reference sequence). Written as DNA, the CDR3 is TGTGCCAGCAGTTTAGCCCAGCGGGGCAATGAGCAGTTCTTC. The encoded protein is CASSLAQRGNEQFF.

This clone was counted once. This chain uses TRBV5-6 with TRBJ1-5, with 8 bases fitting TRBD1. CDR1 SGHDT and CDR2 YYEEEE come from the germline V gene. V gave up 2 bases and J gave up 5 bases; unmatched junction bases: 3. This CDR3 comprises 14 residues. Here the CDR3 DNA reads TGTGCCAGCAGCTTCAGGGGGCGAGATCAGCCCCAGCATTTT. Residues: CASSFRGRDQPQHF.

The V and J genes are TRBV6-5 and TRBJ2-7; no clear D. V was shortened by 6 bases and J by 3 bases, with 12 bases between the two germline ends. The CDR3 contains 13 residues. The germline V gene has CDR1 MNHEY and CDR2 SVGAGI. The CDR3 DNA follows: TGTGCCAGCAGGCCGGGTCGGCTCTACGAGCAGTACTTC. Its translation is CASRPGRLYEQYF.

In DNA, the CDR3 is TGTGCCAGCAGCTTGGGGGGTGGGCAGGGTTTCTACGAGCAGTACTTC. This gives the protein CASSLGGGQGFYEQYF. The chain recombines TRBV5-4 with TRBJ2-7, with D possibly matching TRBD1 (5 bases). The V gene lost 0 bases and the J gene lost 3 bases, with 16 bases spanning the gap. Germline V gives CDR1 SGHNT, CDR2 YYREEE (reference sequence). The CDR3 sequence is 16 residues long.

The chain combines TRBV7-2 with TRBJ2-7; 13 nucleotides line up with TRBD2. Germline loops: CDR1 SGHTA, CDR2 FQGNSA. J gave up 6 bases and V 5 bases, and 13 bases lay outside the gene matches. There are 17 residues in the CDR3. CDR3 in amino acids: CASSLGLAGLFDGEQYF. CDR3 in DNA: TGTGCCAGCAGCCTGGGACTAGCGGGACTATTCGACGGCGAGCAGTACTTC.

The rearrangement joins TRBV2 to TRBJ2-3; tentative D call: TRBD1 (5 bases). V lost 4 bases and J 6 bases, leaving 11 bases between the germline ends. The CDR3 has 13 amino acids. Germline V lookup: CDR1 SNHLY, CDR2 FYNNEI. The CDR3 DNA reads TGTGCCAGCAGTGGACAGATTGGGGATACGCAGTATTTT. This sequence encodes CASSGQIGDTQYF.

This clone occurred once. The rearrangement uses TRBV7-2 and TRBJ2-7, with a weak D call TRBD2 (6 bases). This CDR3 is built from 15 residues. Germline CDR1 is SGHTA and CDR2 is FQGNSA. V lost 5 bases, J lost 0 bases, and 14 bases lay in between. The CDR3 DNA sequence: TGTGCCAGCAGCCCACGGGACTCCCGCTCCTACGAGCAGTACTTC. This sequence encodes CASSPRDSRSYEQYF.

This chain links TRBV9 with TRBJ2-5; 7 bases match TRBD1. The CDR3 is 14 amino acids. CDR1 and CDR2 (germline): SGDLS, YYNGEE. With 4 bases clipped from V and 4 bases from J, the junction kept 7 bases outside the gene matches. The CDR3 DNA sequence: TGTGCCAGCAGCACCCATACAGGGGTAGAGACCCAGTACTTC. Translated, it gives CASSTHTGVETQYF.

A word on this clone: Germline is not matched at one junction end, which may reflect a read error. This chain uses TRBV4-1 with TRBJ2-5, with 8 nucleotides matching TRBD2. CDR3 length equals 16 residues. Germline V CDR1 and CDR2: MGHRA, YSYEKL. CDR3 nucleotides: TGCGCCAGCAGCAAAGAAGGATCCAGCGGGGGTGAGACCCAGTACTTC. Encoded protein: CASSKEGSSGGETQYF.

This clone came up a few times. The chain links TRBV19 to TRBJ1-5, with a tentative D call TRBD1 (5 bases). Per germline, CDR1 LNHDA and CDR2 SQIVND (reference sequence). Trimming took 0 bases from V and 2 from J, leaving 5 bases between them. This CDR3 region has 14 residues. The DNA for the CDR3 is TGTGCCAGTAGTATAGAAGGGGGCAATCAGCCCCAGCATTTT. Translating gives CASSIEGGNQPQHF. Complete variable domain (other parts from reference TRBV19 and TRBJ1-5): DGGITQSPKYLFRKEGQNVTLSCEQNLNHDAMYWYRQDPGQGLRLIYYSQIVNDFQKGDIAEGYSVSREKKESFPLTVTSAQKNPTAFYLCASSIEGGNQPQHFGDGTRLSIL.